This entry lists 3 T cell receptor beta chains sequenced from one sample in a study of blood T cell repertoires in COVID-19. Method: immunoSEQ multiplex PCR; TCRdb's copy keeps in-frame clones and lacks some. The sample shows under 75,000 clones, less than 75% of them seen only once. The sequencing sample was made of peripheral blood. Every receptor here comes from a man aged 60-69 years with acute or convalescent COVID-19.

The chain couples TRBV28 to TRBJ2-1; 8 nucleotides agree with TRBD2. The CDR3 totals 15 residues. The germline V gene has CDR1 MDHEN and CDR2 SYDVKM. V shed 1 base, J shed 7 bases, and the junction held 6 bases outside the gene matches. The CDR3 loop is CASSLYLAGFNEQFF. The CDR3 coding sequence is TGTGCCAGCAGTTTATACCTAGCGGGCTTTAATGAGCAGTTCTTC.

CDR3 sequence: CATSSPETYEQYF. Written as DNA, the CDR3 is TGTGCCACCAGCTCACCCGAGACCTACGAGCAGTACTTC. The rearrangement joins TRBV24-1 to TRBJ2-7; D gene uncertain. V lost 7 bases, J lost 2 bases, and 11 bases lay in between. Germline values: CDR1 KGHDR, CDR2 SFDVKD. This CDR3 is 13 amino acids long.

The V call is TRBV6-5, the J call TRBJ2-7, with TRBD1 matching over 9 bases. The CDR3 runs 15 residues. V trimming: 5 bases; J trimming: 3 bases; junction bases outside the gene matches: 8. Germline V gives CDR1 MNHEY, CDR2 SVGAGI. CDR3 protein: CASSRPGTGIYEQYF. DNA for the CDR3: TGTGCCAGCAGTCGTCCTGGGACAGGGATCTACGAGCAGTACTTC.